This is a list of T cell receptor beta chains from one sample in a study of T cell changes during pregnancy in multiple sclerosis. The repertoire was sequenced with immunoSEQ multiplex PCR; TCRdb's copy has only in-frame clones and lacks some. The sample includes tens of thousands of clones, around 93% seen only once; the top ten take about 1.3%. This specimen consisted of peripheral blood, obtained in the third trimester of pregnancy. Receptors were obtained from a female donor in good health, enrolled as a control in a pregnancy study. Both conserved end residues are part of each CDR3. A D gene is named only where the DNA matches it firmly. Clone sizes are given selectively: once, few, many, or a class where the clone is expanded.

j_gene: TRBJ2-7
len: 15
v_gene: TRBV10-3
d_gene: TRBD2
abundance: .
CDR3nt: TGTGCCATCAGTGGGACTAGCGGGAGGGCCGACGAGCAGTACTTC
CDR3aa: CAISGTSGRADEQYF

j_gene: TRBJ2-7
len: 13
v_gene: TRBV18
d_gene: .
abundance: .
CDR3nt: TGTGCCAGCTCACCAGGACAGTCCTACGAGCAGTACTTC
CDR3aa: CASSPGQSYEQYF

j_gene: TRBJ1-5
len: 13
v_gene: TRBV2
d_gene: .
abundance: few
CDR3nt: TGTGCCAGCGGACAGTATAGCAATCAGCCCCAGCATTTT
CDR3aa: CASGQYSNQPQHF

j_gene: TRBJ2-7
len: 14
v_gene: TRBV28
d_gene: .
abundance: .
CDR3nt: TGTGCCAGCAGTTTCTTGTCCGGAGGCTACGAGCAGTACTTC
CDR3aa: CASSFLSGGYEQYF

j_gene: TRBJ1-5
len: 15
v_gene: TRBV28
d_gene: .
abundance: .
CDR3nt: TGTGCCAGCAGTTTCAGGGGTTATAGCAATCAGCCCCAGCATTTT
CDR3aa: CASSFRGYSNQPQHF

j_gene: TRBJ1-2
len: 14
v_gene: TRBV2
d_gene: TRBD1
abundance: .
CDR3nt: TGTGCCAGCAGGGACCCGGGACAGGGCTATGGCTACACCTTC
CDR3aa: CASRDPGQGYGYTF

j_gene: TRBJ1-2
len: 17
v_gene: TRBV21-1
d_gene: .
abundance: .
CDR3nt: TGTGCCAGCAGCTACTGGAGGGTCCGGGAGGCCTTATATGGCTACACCTTC
CDR3aa: CASSYWRVREALYGYTF

j_gene: TRBJ2-2
len: 16
v_gene: TRBV25-1
d_gene: TRBD2
abundance: .
CDR3nt: TGTGCCAGCAGTGAATATAAGCGGGGGGACACCGGGGAGCTGTTTTTT
CDR3aa: CASSEYKRGDTGELFF

j_gene: TRBJ1-2
len: 15
v_gene: TRBV4-1
d_gene: TRBD1
abundance: .
CDR3nt: TGCGCCAGCAGCCAAGAGGTCAGGGGGTTGTATGGCTACACCTTC
CDR3aa: CASSQEVRGLYGYTF

j_gene: TRBJ2-1
len: 14
v_gene: TRBV5-1
d_gene: .
abundance: .
CDR3nt: TGCGCCAGCAGCCCCCAAGCGGCCTACAATGAGCAGTTCTTC
CDR3aa: CASSPQAAYNEQFF

j_gene: TRBJ1-1
len: 14
v_gene: TRBV28
d_gene: TRBD1
abundance: .
CDR3nt: TGTGCCACCCAGCCATCAGGGGGTGACTTTGAAGCTTTCTTC
CDR3aa: CATQPSGGDFEAFF

j_gene: TRBJ2-1
len: 17
v_gene: TRBV19
d_gene: TRBD2
abundance: .
CDR3nt: TGTGCCAGTAGTAGAGGACTAGCGGGAGGGCCGTACAATGAGCAGTTCTTC
CDR3aa: CASSRGLAGGPYNEQFF

j_gene: TRBJ2-7
len: 17
v_gene: TRBV7-8
d_gene: .
abundance: .
CDR3nt: TGTGCCAGCAGCTTAGGCCTGAGGAGCAAGGCCGCAGCCGAGCAGTACTTC
CDR3aa: CASSLGLRSKAAAEQYF

j_gene: TRBJ1-2
len: 15
v_gene: TRBV6-5
d_gene: .
abundance: .
CDR3nt: TGTGCCAGCAGTTACTCTAGGGACAATCACTATGGCTACACCTTC
CDR3aa: CASSYSRDNHYGYTF